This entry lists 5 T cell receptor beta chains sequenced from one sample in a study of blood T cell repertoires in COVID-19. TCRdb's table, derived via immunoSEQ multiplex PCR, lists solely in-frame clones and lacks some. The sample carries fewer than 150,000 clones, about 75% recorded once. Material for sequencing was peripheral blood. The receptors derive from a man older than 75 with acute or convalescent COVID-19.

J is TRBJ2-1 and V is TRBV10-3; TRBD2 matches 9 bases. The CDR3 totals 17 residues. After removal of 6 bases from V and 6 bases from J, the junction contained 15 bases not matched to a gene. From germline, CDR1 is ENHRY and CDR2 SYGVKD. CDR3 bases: TGTGCCATCAGCGATTTTTCGAGTCTAGCGGGGTCCAATGAGCAGTTCTTC. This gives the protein CAISDFSSLAGSNEQFF.

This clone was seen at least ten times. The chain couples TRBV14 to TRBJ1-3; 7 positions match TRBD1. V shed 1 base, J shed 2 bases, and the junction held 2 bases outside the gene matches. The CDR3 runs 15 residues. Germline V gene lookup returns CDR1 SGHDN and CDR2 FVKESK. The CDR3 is CASSQVGTAGNTIYF. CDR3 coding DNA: TGTGCCAGCAGCCAAGTCGGGACAGCTGGAAACACCATATATTTT.

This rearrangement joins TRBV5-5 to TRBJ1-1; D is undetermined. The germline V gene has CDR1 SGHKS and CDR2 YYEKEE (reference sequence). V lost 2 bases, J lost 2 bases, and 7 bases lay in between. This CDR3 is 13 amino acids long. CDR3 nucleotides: TGTGCCAGCAGCTTCGGGAGTAACACTGAAGCTTTCTTT. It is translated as CASSFGSNTEAFF.

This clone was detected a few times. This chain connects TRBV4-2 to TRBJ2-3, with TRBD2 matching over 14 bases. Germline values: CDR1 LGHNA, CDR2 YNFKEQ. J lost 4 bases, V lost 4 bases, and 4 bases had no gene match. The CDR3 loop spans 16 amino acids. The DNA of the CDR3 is TGTGCCAGCAGCCTCAGACTAGCGGGGGGGCCAGATACGCAGTATTTT. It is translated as CASSLRLAGGPDTQYF.

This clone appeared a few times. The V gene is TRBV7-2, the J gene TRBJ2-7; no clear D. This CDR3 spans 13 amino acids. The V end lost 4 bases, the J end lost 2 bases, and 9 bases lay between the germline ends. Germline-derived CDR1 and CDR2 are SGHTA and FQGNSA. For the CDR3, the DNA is TGTGCCAGCAGCTCGAACGGTGCCTACGAGCAGTACTTC. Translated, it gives CASSSNGAYEQYF.